This TCR beta chain derives from a study of long-term antiretroviral therapy in people with HIV. As for the study in general: Specimens dating back about a decade before the 2015 immediate-ART recommendation are the oldest included.

The junction had 1 base not matched to a gene; V was cut back by 1 base and J by 4 bases. The CDR3 extends over 13 amino acids. Per germline, CDR1 GTSNPN and CDR2 SVGIG (reference sequence). About this clone itself: Its target is not known.

A v3.0 immunoSEQ assay was performed at survey level. TCRdb's table, derived via immunoSEQ multiplex PCR, lists solely in-frame clones and lacks some. Of about 20,000 clones listed, approximately 92% were seen once; the top ten hold under 9.5%. Study-wide results and limits: Investigators report no available data on ART adherence, viral resistance or therapy changes.

This specimen was unsorted PBMCs, taken 4.4 years after starting antiretroviral therapy. The receptor was derived from a woman aged 50 to 60 with HIV. This chain uses TRBV30 with TRBJ1-5; 7 positions agree with TRBD1. CDR3 protein: CAWSGTGNQPQHF. The CDR3 DNA is TGTGCCTGGAGTGGGACAGGAAATCAGCCCCAGCATTTT. The entire variable domain, with the rest obtained from reference TRBV30 and TRBJ1-5, is as follows: SQTIHQWPATLVQPVGSPLSLECTVEGTSNPNLYWYRQAAGRGLQLLFYSVGIGQISSEVPQNLSASRPQDRQFILSSKKLLLSDSGFYLCAWSGTGNQPQHFGDGTRLSIL.